The 14 T cell receptor beta chains below all came from one sample that was sequenced in a study of T-cell memory formation after mild COVID-19. Via MiXCR, TCRdb re-called the 5' RACE reads, giving one row per CDR3 protein. The sample consists of just over 400,000 distinct CDR3 sequences, about 22% of them appearing once. Sequencing was performed on PBMCs or a T cell subset sorted from them (not recorded which). The receptors stem from an adult woman who had mild COVID-19 (a few samples of this study predate the infection). Cell type and time point are not known.

This chain connects TRBV6-5 to TRBJ1-1, with a possible D match to TRBD1 (5 bases). V lost 4 bases and J lost 1, with 13 bases in between. In germline, CDR1 is MNHEY, CDR2 SVGAGI. This CDR3 has 15 amino acids. CDR3 sequence (DNA): TGTGCCAGCAGTTCCTGGACACGGACGAACACTGAAGCTTTCTTT. It is translated as CASSSWTRTNTEAFF.

Many counts were recorded for this clonotype. The chain has TRBV18 and TRBJ2-2; TRBD2 might be the D (6 bases). This CDR3 is built from 16 residues. Germline-derived CDR1 and CDR2 are KGHSH and LQKENI. Trimming pared 3 bases from V and 1 base from J, leaving 12 bases between. The CDR3 protein is CASSPPGLKNTGELFF. As DNA, the CDR3 is TGTGCCAGCTCACCTCCGGGACTCAAGAACACCGGGGAGCTGTTTTTT.

This clonotype has only a few counts. The CDR3 bases are TGTGCCAGCAGCTTAGGGGCAGGGAGCAACGAGCAGTACTTC. Translating gives CASSLGAGSNEQYF. The rearrangement links TRBV7-6 to TRBJ2-7; tentatively, D is TRBD1 or TRBD2 (5 bases each). The CDR3 is made up of 14 amino acids. Germline CDR1 reads SGHVS; CDR2 reads FNYEAQ. V shed 1 base and J shed 5 bases, with 12 bases lying between them.

This clonotype occurred many times. The rearrangement links TRBV7-8 to TRBJ2-3; D ambiguous. Germline assignment: CDR1 SGHVS and CDR2 FQNEAQ. The ends were cut back, 5 bases at V and 1 base at J, with 10 bases in the middle. The CDR3 sequence is 14 residues long. This chain's CDR3 is CASSVSRRTDTQYF. In nucleotides, the CDR3 is TGTGCCAGCAGCGTAAGTCGGCGCACAGATACGCAGTATTTT.

The table lists this clonotype with a few counts. The CDR3 protein is CASSSRQISTDTQYF. As DNA, the CDR3 is TGCGCCAGCAGCTCCCGACAGATTAGCACAGATACGCAGTATTTT. V gene TRBV5-1 combines with J gene TRBJ2-3, with D tentatively TRBD1 (5 bases). V gave up 3 bases and J gave up 0 bases, with 11 bases separating them. Germline V gene sequence: CDR1 SGHRS, CDR2 YFSETQ. There are 15 residues in the CDR3. Full variable domain (rest looked up from reference TRBV5-1 and TRBJ2-3): KAGVTQTPRYLIKTRGQQVTLSCSPISGHRSVSWYQQTPGQGLQFLFEYFSETQRNKGNFPGRFSGRQFSNSRSEMNVSTLELGDSALYLCASSSRQISTDTQYFGPGTRLTVL.

Notes on this clonotype: This clone may be a read error of a much larger clone one base away. This chain joins TRBV24-1 and TRBJ2-2; TRBD1 matches 10 bases. The CDR3 is made up of 17 amino acids. CDR1 and CDR2 (germline): KGHDR, SFDVKD. The CDR3 protein is CATSDPGTGDRDGELIF. The CDR3, as DNA: TGTGCCACCAGTGATCCCGGGACAGGGGACCGTGACGGGGAGCTGATTTTT.

The chain has TRBV12-3 or TRBV12-4 and TRBJ2-1; D is perhaps TRBD1 (6 bases). The V gene lost 6 bases and the J gene lost 10 bases, with 22 bases spanning the gap. This CDR3 is 15 amino acids long. The CDR3 DNA follows: TGTGCCAGCAGCCCCCCCTTGGACCCGAGGGGGGAGCAGTTCTTC. Residues: CASSPPLDPRGEQFF.

The rearrangement links TRBV7-3 to TRBJ2-7; D is unresolved. Germline V gene data show CDR1 as SGHTA and CDR2 as FQGTGA. Trimming stripped 2 bases from V and 5 bases from J, with 13 bases between. This CDR3 comprises 14 residues. Written as DNA, the CDR3 is TGTGCCAGCAGCTTATCACAGACCGGCAACGAGCAGTACTTC. It codes for CASSLSQTGNEQYF.

This clonotype was counted between two and nine times. V is TRBV5-1 and J is TRBJ2-1; 8 nucleotides line up with TRBD2. V lost 3 bases to trimming and J lost 10 bases; unmatched junction nucleotides: 6. The CDR3 contains 13 residues. CDR1 and CDR2 (germline): SGHRS, YFSETQ. CDR3 sequence (DNA): TGCGCCAGCAGCTCCGGGGGGGCGGGGGAGCAGTTCTTC. It translates to CASSSGGAGEQFF.

This rearrangement joins TRBV20-1 to TRBJ2-5; D may be TRBD1 or TRBD2 (5 bases each). V was shortened by 6 bases and J by 5 bases, with 13 bases between the two germline ends. Germline V lookup: CDR1 DFQATT, CDR2 SNEGSKA (reference sequence). The CDR3 runs 12 residues. CDR3 region: CSAPTWGETQYF. For the CDR3, the DNA is TGCAGTGCCCCGACGTGGGGGGAGACCCAGTACTTC.

Only a few counts were recorded for this clonotype. The J gene is TRBJ2-7, the V gene TRBV3-1; 12 bases are shared with TRBD2. The CDR3 is 16 residues long. Germline-derived CDR1 and CDR2 are LGHDT and YNNKEL (reference sequence). Trimming cost V 3 bases and J 1 base; bases outside gene matches: 4. The CDR3 DNA sequence: TGTGCCAGCAGCCAGACGACTAGCGGGAGATCCTACGAGCAGTACTTC. Protein sequence: CASSQTTSGRSYEQYF.

The V gene is TRBV6-2 or TRBV6-3, the J gene TRBJ1-5; 9 bases map to TRBD1. The CDR3 loop spans 14 amino acids. Germline loops: CDR1 MNHEY, CDR2 SVGEGT. J was trimmed by 4 bases and V by 6 bases; bases with no gene match: 4. DNA of the CDR3: TGTGCCAGCAGCACCGGGACAGGGAATCAGCCCCAGCATTTT. Its protein is CASSTGTGNQPQHF.

This chain joins TRBV3-1 and TRBJ2-7; tentative D call: TRBD2 (7 bases). V shed 8 bases and J shed 1 base, with 18 bases lying between them. Per the germline V gene, CDR1 is LGHDT and CDR2 is YNNKEL (reference sequence). This CDR3 is 15 amino acids long. DNA of the CDR3: TGTGCCAGCGGACCGGGCGGGGGCCAATCCTACGAGCAGTACTTC. Translated: CASGPGGGQSYEQYF.

Here the CDR3 DNA reads TGCGCCAGCAGCTTGACCAGGGGGGAGCAGTACTTC. Its protein product is CASSLTRGEQYF. This rearrangement joins TRBV5-1 to TRBJ2-7, with 7 bases fitting TRBD1. Germline trimming cut 1 base from V and 7 bases from J; bases unmatched to any gene: 2. The CDR3 extends over 12 amino acids. Germline CDR1 SGHRS, CDR2 YFSETQ.